These 28 T cell receptor beta chains share one sample of origin, sequenced in a study of tissue T cells after allogeneic stem cell transplantation. Method: immunoSEQ multiplex PCR; TCRdb's copy keeps in-frame clones and lacks some. The sample gives roughly 6,700 clones, around 70% of which show up once; approximately 24% is in the top ten. This sample comprised tissue from the stomach, obtained at autopsy. The receptor set was obtained from a woman aged 18 to 55 with breast cancer.

The genes are TRBV7-8 and TRBJ2-1; TRBD1 aligns across 8 bases. V lost 2 bases, J lost 5 bases, and 5 bases stayed unmatched. The CDR3 is 15 amino acids. Germline CDR1 is SGHVS and CDR2 is FQNEAQ. CDR3 amino acids: CASSLLTGDHNEQFF. The DNA for the CDR3 is TGTGCCAGCAGCTTATTGACAGGGGACCACAATGAGCAGTTCTTC.

By sample share, this clone is medium-sized. The chain uses TRBV19 and TRBJ2-1, with a weak D call TRBD2 (5 bases). V shed 4 bases and J shed 3 bases, with 7 bases lying between them. Germline V gene data show CDR1 as LNHDA and CDR2 as SQIVND (reference sequence). This CDR3 contains 13 residues. The CDR3 bases are TGTGCCAGTAGTACACTAGTCTACAATGAGCAGTTCTTC. Encoded protein: CASSTLVYNEQFF. The complete variable domain, with remaining parts taken from reference TRBV19 and TRBJ2-1, reads DGGITQSPKYLFRKEGQNVTLSCEQNLNHDAMYWYRQDPGQGLRLIYYSQIVNDFQKGDIAEGYSVSREKKESFPLTVTSAQKNPTAFYLCASSTLVYNEQFFGPGTRLTVL.

The CDR3 reads CASSQDRQGYSQYF. DNA for the CDR3: TGTGCCAGCAGCCAAGATCGACAGGGATATTCTCAGTACTTC. The chain combines TRBV4-2 with TRBJ2-7, with 7 bases that match TRBD1. Looked up from germline, CDR1 is LGHNA and CDR2 is YNFKEQ. This CDR3 comprises 14 residues. J lost 10 bases, V lost 0 bases, and 9 bases had no gene match.

This chain uses TRBV28 with TRBJ1-4, with 8 bases that match TRBD1. This CDR3 is 16 amino acids long. Germline V gives CDR1 MDHEN, CDR2 SYDVKM. V dropped 6 bases and J dropped 3; count of bases not matched to a gene: 9. CDR3 sequence (DNA): TGTGCCAGCAGGAGACAGGGGTTTAGATCTAATGAAAAACTGTTTTTT. It encodes CASRRQGFRSNEKLFF.

Only one count was recorded for this clone. V and J are TRBV6-2 or TRBV6-3 and TRBJ2-7; D is unresolved. CDR3 length equals 13 residues. Looked up from germline, CDR1 is MNHEY and CDR2 is SVGEGT. Trimming stripped 2 bases from V and 4 bases from J, with 9 bases between. The CDR3 reads CASSYVSGYEQYF. Written as DNA, the CDR3 is TGTGCCAGCAGTTACGTGAGTGGATACGAGCAGTACTTC.

In its sample, this clone was seen a few times. V is TRBV19 and J is TRBJ1-5; 11 bases are shared with TRBD1. The CDR3 extends over 16 amino acids. The germline gives CDR1 LNHDA, CDR2 SQIVND (reference sequence). After removal of 5 bases from V and 4 bases from J, the junction contained 7 bases not matched to a gene. DNA of the CDR3: TGTGCCAGTAGTGCACGGACAGGGGGCCGGAATCAGCCCCAGCATTTT. It encodes CASSARTGGRNQPQHF.

This sequence joins TRBV19 and TRBJ1-2, with TRBD1 matching over 7 bases. The CDR3 length is 16 residues. V shed 0 bases, J shed 2 bases, and the junction held 6 bases outside the gene matches. The germline V gene has CDR1 LNHDA and CDR2 SQIVND (reference sequence). The CDR3 spells CASSIDQGETNYGYTF. DNA for the CDR3: TGTGCCAGTAGTATAGATCAGGGGGAAACCAACTATGGCTACACCTTC.

The genes are TRBV5-1 and TRBJ2-7, with a tentative D call TRBD2 (6 bases). CDR1 and CDR2 (germline): SGHRS, YFSETQ. The CDR3 has 15 amino acids. V gave up 4 bases and J gave up 2 bases, with 16 bases separating them. The CDR3 here is CASSPAGGNPYEQYF. CDR3 nucleotides: TGCGCCAGCAGCCCCGCGGGCGGGAATCCCTACGAGCAGTACTTC.

In the case of this clone: The same CDR3 arises from other DNA sequences in this sample as well. The chain links TRBV5-1 to TRBJ1-1; 8 positions match TRBD1. Trimming at V came to 0 bases and at J to 5 bases, leaving 6 bases not matched to a gene. The germline CDR1 and CDR2 sequences are SGHRS and YFSETQ. The CDR3 covers 15 residues. The CDR3 DNA sequence: TGCGCCAGCAGCTTGGCAGGGGGCTTGGGAACTGAAGCTTTCTTT. It encodes CASSLAGGLGTEAFF. The full variable domain, rest sourced from reference TRBV5-1 and TRBJ1-1, is KAGVTQTPRYLIKTRGQQVTLSCSPISGHRSVSWYQQTPGQGLQFLFEYFSETQRNKGNFPGRFSGRQFSNSRSEMNVSTLELGDSALYLCASSLAGGLGTEAFFGQGTRLTVV.

A remark on this clone: This is likely a read error, given that the CDR3 carries no conserved phenylalanine or tryptophan at its end. The DNA is left out, because the CDR3 cannot be placed on it with certainty; the CDR3 is given as TCRdb lists it. CDR3 protein: CASSKPSGRPL. The chain has TRBV21-1 and TRBJ2-7; the DNA was not compared with TRBD2, the D call given in the table. TRBV21-1 is assigned pseudogene status. A total of 11 residues make up the CDR3, ends included.

Written as DNA, the CDR3 is TGTGCCAGCAGCCTCCGGGACAACTCCTACGAGCAGTACTTC. Encoded protein: CASSLRDNSYEQYF. V gene TRBV7-2 combines with J gene TRBJ2-7; a weak D match, TRBD1 (6 bases). Germline CDR1 and CDR2: SGHTA and FQGNSA. The germline V and J ends were trimmed by 5 bases and 0 bases, with 11 bases remaining between them. There are 14 residues in the CDR3.

J is TRBJ1-4 and V is TRBV20-1, with a possible D match to TRBD1 (5 bases). Per the germline V gene, CDR1 is DFQATT and CDR2 is SNEGSKA (reference sequence). Trimming cost V 6 bases and J 4 bases, with 18 bases left between them. There are 15 residues in the CDR3. This CDR3 is CSASPRGGGNEKLFF. The CDR3 nucleotides are TGCAGTGCCAGTCCTCGTGGGGGGGGTAATGAAAAACTGTTTTTT.

This clone is termed medium-sized. The rearrangement links TRBV6-1 to TRBJ1-1, with D maybe TRBD1 (6 bases). From germline, CDR1 is MNHNS and CDR2 SASEGT. V was trimmed by 2 bases and J by 6 bases, leaving 22 bases between them. The CDR3 has 17 residues. CDR3 nucleotide sequence: TGTGCCAGCAGTGAAAAGGTCTACGCCGACAGGAGCCCTGAAGCTTTCTTT. Encoded protein: CASSEKVYADRSPEAFF.

This rearrangement joins TRBV29-1 to TRBJ2-7; 14 bases are shared with TRBD2. V trimming: 4 bases; J trimming: 6 bases; junction bases outside the gene matches: 2. The CDR3 runs to 13 residues. Per the germline V gene, CDR1 is SQVTM and CDR2 is ANQGSEA. The CDR3 is CSVGGLAGGEQYF. The CDR3 coding sequence is TGCAGCGTTGGAGGACTAGCGGGGGGCGAGCAGTACTTC.

The V and J genes are TRBV7-9 and TRBJ2-5, with TRBD1 matching over 7 bases. CDR1 and CDR2 (germline): SEHNR, FQNEAQ (reference sequence). V lost 5 bases to trimming and J lost 4 bases; unmatched junction nucleotides: 10. The CDR3 covers 15 residues. Here the CDR3 DNA reads TGTGCCAGCAGCCGCTTGGGGGACAGTGTAGAGACCCAGTACTTC. Translation: CASSRLGDSVETQYF.

The chain combines TRBV18 with TRBJ2-7; 14 bases match TRBD2. Germline CDR1 is KGHSH and CDR2 is LQKENI. After removal of 8 bases from V and 2 bases from J, the junction contained 8 bases not matched to a gene. This CDR3 comprises 16 residues. The CDR3 sequence is CASAGLAGVRAYEQYF. The DNA of the CDR3 is TGTGCCAGCGCGGGACTAGCGGGAGTAAGGGCCTACGAGCAGTACTTC.

The V gene is TRBV5-4, the J gene TRBJ2-7; 9 bases map to TRBD2. CDR1 is SGHNT, CDR2 YYREEE, per germline (reference sequence). V was clipped by 4 bases and J by 4 bases; unmatched bases: 6. This CDR3 is 14 amino acids long. CDR3: CASSPPGLAYEQYF. The CDR3 nucleotides read TGTGCCAGCAGCCCTCCGGGACTAGCTTACGAGCAGTACTTC.

This clone is termed medium-sized. The genes are TRBV7-2 and TRBJ1-4; 7 bases agree with TRBD1. The CDR3 spans 13 residues. Germline CDR1 and CDR2: SGHTA and FQGNSA. V was clipped by 7 bases and J by 3 bases; unmatched bases: 2. The CDR3: CASKGAANEKLFF. The CDR3 DNA reads TGTGCCAGCAAGGGGGCAGCTAATGAAAAACTGTTTTTT. The full variable domain, rest sourced from reference TRBV7-2 and TRBJ1-4, is GAGVSQSPSNKVTEKGKDVELRCDPISGHTALYWYRQSLGQGLEFLIYFQGNSAPDKSGLPSDRFSAERTGGSVSTLTIQRTQQEDSAVYLCASKGAANEKLFFGSGTQLSVL.

This clone was counted a few times. The chain links TRBV19 to TRBJ2-3; D gene unclear. Trimming cost V 1 base and J 6 bases, with 8 bases left between them. The germline V gene encodes CDR1 LNHDA and CDR2 SQIVND (reference sequence). The CDR3 runs 13 residues. CDR3 sequence: CASSIVVDDTQYF. CDR3 nucleotide sequence: TGTGCCAGTAGTATAGTGGTCGACGATACGCAGTATTTT.

The chain has TRBV7-8 and TRBJ1-1, with 9 bases aligning to TRBD1. Looked up from germline, CDR1 is SGHVS and CDR2 is FQNEAQ. This CDR3 has 16 residues. The trim removed 5 bases at V and 1 base at J, leaving 8 bases unmatched. CDR3 sequence: CASSPGRTGANTEAFF. CDR3 coding DNA: TGTGCCAGCAGCCCCGGAAGGACAGGGGCGAACACTGAAGCTTTCTTT.

The chain carries TRBV21-1 and TRBJ1-5. TRBV21-1 is a known pseudogene. The CDR3 loop spans 18 amino acids. CDR3 region: CASSKLLGVRGVNQPQHF. The CDR3 DNA reads TGTGCCAGCAGCAAATTGTTAGGTGTCAGAGGGGTCAATCAGCCCCAGCATTTT.

The chain couples TRBV5-4 to TRBJ2-3, with 10 nucleotides matching TRBD1. With 4 bases clipped from V and 9 bases from J, the junction kept 5 bases outside the gene matches. The CDR3 contains 13 residues. Germline values: CDR1 SGHNT, CDR2 YYREEE (reference sequence). The DNA for the CDR3 is TGTGCCAGCAGCGACGGGACAGGGGCCACGCAGTATTTT. This gives the protein CASSDGTGATQYF.

This chain joins TRBV14 and TRBJ2-3, with TRBD2 matching 7 bases. The CDR3 covers 13 residues. Per germline, CDR1 SGHDN and CDR2 FVKESK. Germline trimming cut 4 bases from V and 10 bases from J; bases unmatched to any gene: 8. In DNA, the CDR3 is TGTGCCAGCAGCCGCCAAAGAAGCGGGGCGCAGTATTTT. Its translation is CASSRQRSGAQYF. Looking up the rest from reference TRBV14 and TRBJ2-3 gives the full variable domain: EAGVTQFPSHSVIEKGQTVTLRCDPISGHDNLYWYRRVMGKEIKFLLHFVKESKQDESGMPNNRFLAERTGGTYSTLKVQPAELEDSGVYFCASSRQRSGAQYFGPGTRLTVL.

This clone was recorded a few times. The chain couples TRBV5-1 to TRBJ2-1; D remains unclear. V lost 3 bases to trimming and J lost 5 bases, with 3 bases between them. The length of the CDR3 is 11 residues. Germline assignment: CDR1 SGHRS and CDR2 YFSETQ. The CDR3 region has the DNA TGCGCCAGCAGCTGGGACAATGAGCAGTTCTTC. Translated: CASSWDNEQFF.

This rearrangement joins TRBV5-1 to TRBJ2-1; tentatively, D is TRBD1 or TRBD2 (5 bases each). Trimming pared 0 bases from V and 5 bases from J, leaving 9 bases between. Per germline, CDR1 SGHRS and CDR2 YFSETQ. The CDR3 loop spans 14 amino acids. CDR3: CASSLGGIHNEQFF. CDR3 bases: TGCGCCAGCAGCTTGGGGGGGATCCACAATGAGCAGTTCTTC.

The chain is built from TRBV1 and TRBJ2-7; the table's D call, TRBD1, was not checked against the DNA. TRBV1 is labeled a pseudogene. There are 14 residues in the CDR3. The CDR3 region is CTSSQDTQGNEQYF. CDR3 nucleotide sequence: TGCACCAGCAGCCAAGATACTCAGGGGAACGAGCAGTACTTC.

This clone appeared once. The chain is built from TRBV18 and TRBJ2-1; D is undetermined. The V end was cut by 5 bases, the J end by 10 bases, with 12 bases between. Germline CDR1 reads KGHSH; CDR2 reads LQKENI. This CDR3 spans 12 amino acids. The CDR3 sequence: CASSRVFGEQFF. In nucleotides, the CDR3 is TGTGCCAGCTCAAGAGTATTTGGGGAGCAGTTCTTC.

The gene calls are TRBV7-2 and TRBJ2-3, with 8 bases fitting TRBD1. The CDR3 has 16 residues. Germline CDR1 SGHTA, CDR2 FQGNSA. V lost 1 base to trimming and J lost 6 bases; unmatched junction nucleotides: 9. CDR3 loop: CASSLVPGGMGDTQYF. As DNA, the CDR3 is TGTGCCAGCAGCTTAGTTCCAGGGGGCATGGGTGATACGCAGTATTTT.